These T cell receptor beta chains were read from a single sample in a study of blood T cell repertoires in COVID-19. TCRdb's table, derived via immunoSEQ multiplex PCR, lists solely in-frame clones and lacks some. The sample contains over 350,000 clones, around nine tenths of which appear only once. Input material: PBMCs or T cells enriched from blood (not recorded which). The receptor set was obtained from a woman aged 45-65 years who had recovered from COVID-19. The CDR3 runs from the conserved cysteine through the conserved F or W. D genes are given only for firm matches. Size tells how often a clone was seen (once, few, many) or the class of an expanded clone, and some rows leave it out.

17,TRBV15,TRBJ1-2,-,-,CATSRDFRRHTNYGYTF,TGTGCCACCAGCAGAGATTTCCGACGACATACTAACTATGGCTACACCTTC
14,TRBV30,TRBJ1-5,-,-,CAWSSGTPSGPQHF,TGTGCCTGGAGTTCCGGGACACCGAGTGGGCCCCAGCATTTT
15,TRBV7-9,TRBJ1-2,-,-,CASSLAETGNYGYTF,TGTGCCAGCAGCTTAGCAGAAACAGGGAACTATGGCTACACCTTC
14,TRBV12-5,TRBJ1-4,-,TRBD1,CASGPDRGHEKLFF,TGTGCTAGTGGACCGGACAGGGGGCACGAAAAACTGTTTTTT
15,TRBV4-2,TRBJ1-2,-,TRBD1,CASSQDRDRGYGYTF,TGTGCCAGCAGCCAGGACCGGGACAGGGGGTATGGCTACACCTTC
13,TRBV15,TRBJ1-2,-,-,CATSRDGDYGYTF,TGTGCCACCAGCAGGGACGGGGACTATGGCTACACCTTC
15,TRBV19,TRBJ2-6,-,-,CASRPTDSGANVLTF,TGTGCCAGTAGGCCAACAGACTCTGGGGCCAACGTCCTGACTTTC
17,TRBV19,TRBJ1-6,-,TRBD1,CASSKVVPGGYNSPLHF,TGTGCCAGTAGTAAGGTCGTCCCAGGGGGATATAATTCACCCCTCCACTTT
13,TRBV27,TRBJ1-1,-,-,CASSLQGNTEAFF,TGTGCCAGCAGTTTACAGGGGAACACTGAAGCTTTCTTT
16,TRBV9,TRBJ2-3,once,TRBD2,CASSALAGASTDTQYF,TGTGCCAGCAGCGCGCTAGCGGGGGCCAGCACAGATACGCAGTATTTT
14,TRBV2,TRBJ2-7,few,-,CASDGGADSYEQYF,TGTGCCAGCGATGGCGGGGCCGACTCCTACGAGCAGTACTTC
16,TRBV3-1/TRBV3-2,TRBJ2-1,-,-,CASSQGGSGSYNEQFF,TGTGCCAGCAGCCAAGGGGGTAGCGGATCCTACAATGAGCAGTTCTTC
12,TRBV30,TRBJ1-2,few,-,CAGLKMDYGYTF,TGTGCCGGACTAAAGATGGACTATGGCTACACCTTC
14,TRBV7-9,TRBJ1-2,-,TRBD1,CASSYEQGRYGYTF,TGTGCCAGCAGCTATGAACAGGGGCGGTATGGCTACACCTTC
13,TRBV11-2,TRBJ2-3,-,-,CASSQTSTDTQYF,TGTGCCAGCAGCCAGACTAGCACAGATACGCAGTATTTT
21,TRBV19,TRBJ1-5,-,TRBD1,CASPYFVPGQGPLYSNQPQHF,TGTGCCAGTCCATACTTTGTTCCGGGACAGGGACCACTTTATAGCAATCAGCCCCAGCATTTT
14,TRBV19,TRBJ1-3,-,-,CASSTPWPGNTIYF,TGTGCCAGTAGTACTCCGTGGCCTGGAAACACCATATATTTT
19,TRBV3-1/TRBV3-2,TRBJ2-3,-,TRBD2,CASSTHVLAGGRGTDTQYF,TGTGCCAGCAGCACTCACGTACTAGCGGGGGGGCGGGGCACAGATACGCAGTATTTT
15,TRBV28,TRBJ1-5,-,-,CASSPVRGQHQPQHF,TGTGCCAGCAGTCCAGTTCGGGGACAACATCAGCCCCAGCATTTT
16,TRBV7-9,TRBJ1-6,-,-,CASSFTSGSYNSPLHF,TGTGCCAGCAGCTTTACGTCGGGGTCCTATAATTCACCCCTCCACTTT
14,TRBV5-6,TRBJ1-5,-,-,CASSLAPSDQPQHF,TGTGCCAGCAGCTTGGCCCCGTCCGATCAGCCCCAGCATTTT
15,TRBV9,TRBJ2-3,-,-,CASSFTGTQGDTQYF,TGTGCCAGCAGCTTCACCGGGACTCAGGGAGATACGCAGTATTTT
15,TRBV6-5,TRBJ1-6,-,-,CASSWSGTSNSPLHF,TGTGCCAGCAGTTGGTCCGGGACATCTAATTCACCCCTCCACTTT
17,TRBV5-6,TRBJ1-3,-,TRBD1,CASSSLDRQSVGNTIYF,TGTGCCAGCAGCTCTCTGGACAGGCAGAGCGTCGGAAACACCATATATTTT
14,TRBV9,TRBJ1-5,-,-,CASSPSGGFKPQHF,TGTGCCAGCAGCCCCTCCGGGGGGTTTAAGCCCCAGCATTTT
15,TRBV6-2/TRBV6-3,TRBJ2-7,-,TRBD1,CASSYPGQDSYEQYF,TGTGCCAGCAGTTACCCGGGACAGGACTCCTACGAGCAGTACTTC
17,TRBV4-3,TRBJ1-6,few,-,CASSQDKERPLNSPLHF,TGCGCCAGCAGCCAAGATAAGGAGCGGCCCCTAAATTCACCCCTCCACTTT
14,TRBV4-1,TRBJ2-7,-,-,CASSQEGAGYEQYF,TGCGCCAGCAGCCAAGAGGGGGCAGGGTACGAGCAGTACTTC
11,TRBV28,TRBJ2-5,-,-,CASSKRETQYF,TGTGCCAGCAGTAAGCGAGAGACCCAGTACTTC
14,TRBV5-1,TRBJ1-2,-,-,CASSWYDFAGGYTF,TGCGCCAGCAGCTGGTATGACTTTGCGGGGGGCTACACCTTC
13,TRBV28,TRBJ1-1,-,-,CASSGHQNTEAFF,TGTGCCAGCAGTGGACACCAGAACACTGAAGCTTTCTTT